These 5 T cell receptor beta chains share one sample of origin, sequenced in a study of T cells in Graves' hyperthyroidism and ophthalmopathy (dated by TCRdb to the late 2010s). The library was made by multiplex PCR. The data were produced on an Illumina HiSeq 2000. Amplification of TCR beta CDR3 regions was carried out from RNA transcripts. The first round of RT-PCR for the TCR CDR3 was performed with the HTBI primer set and the Qiagen OneStep RT-PCR kit. The public reads were run again by TCRdb, first through fastp at Q25 and then through MiXCR, and only productive beta chains were kept. One record per CDR3 amino acid sequence lists the most common genes and DNA. The sample table records roughly 700,000 distinct CDR3 sequences; 15% to 20% of these occur just once. The top ten clonotypes cover 15% of the sample. The sample was blood. The receptors come from a man between 45 and 60 years old with Graves' hyperthyroidism.

This clonotype has only a few counts. The CDR3 coding sequence is TGCGCCAGCAGCCAAGACCCCATGGAGGAGCAGTACTTC. This encodes CASSQDPMEEQYF. The V call is TRBV4-3, the J call TRBJ2-7; D unclear. V gave up 0 bases and J gave up 7 bases, with 10 bases separating them. The germline V gene encodes CDR1 LGHNA and CDR2 YSLEER. This CDR3 comprises 13 residues.

This clonotype was picked up a small number of times. The chain combines TRBV6-1 with TRBJ2-6; possibly TRBD1 for D (6 bases). CDR3 length equals 18 residues. Per germline, CDR1 MNHNS and CDR2 SASEGT. With 6 bases removed from V and 0 bases from J, the gap between germline ends came to 18 bases. CDR3 sequence (DNA): TGTGCCAGCAGGCCCCTCGACAGGACCTACTCTGGGGCCAACGTCCTGACTTTC. This translates into CASRPLDRTYSGANVLTF.

This clonotype was observed many times. The chain combines TRBV7-8 with TRBJ2-7; D is perhaps TRBD2 (5 bases). Germline-derived CDR1 and CDR2 are SGHVS and FQNEAQ. With 2 bases removed from V and 2 bases from J, the gap between germline ends came to 10 bases. The CDR3 is 14 residues long. The CDR3 sequence: CASSLLEGAYEQYF. The CDR3 DNA sequence: TGTGCCAGCAGCTTACTCGAGGGAGCCTACGAGCAGTACTTC.

In its sample, this clonotype was seen many times. The V call is TRBV29-1, the J call TRBJ2-7; 9 positions match TRBD1. The CDR3 has 13 residues. From germline, CDR1 is SQVTM and CDR2 ANQGSEA. The V and J ends lost 6 bases and 5 bases, in that order; junction bases with no gene match: 8. This CDR3 reads CSVEPGQGNEQYF. DNA of the CDR3: TGCAGCGTCGAACCGGGACAGGGTAACGAGCAGTACTTC.

The chain has TRBV5-6 and TRBJ1-2; D remains unclear. The CDR3 loop spans 15 amino acids. The V end was cut by 1 base, the J end by 4 bases, with 14 bases between. Germline V gives CDR1 SGHDT, CDR2 YYEEEE. CDR3 DNA: TGTGCCAGCAGCTTGACCCCACATGCTAGCTATGGCTACACCTTC. Its translation: CASSLTPHASYGYTF.